A single sample is the source of the 4 T cell receptor beta chains below, sequenced in a study of siplizumab effects on memory and regulatory T cells. The table came from immunoSEQ multiplex PCR; TCRdb's copy has only in-frame clones and leaves some out. The sample contains approximately 60,000 clones, 65% to 80% of which appear only once. Sequenced input: memory CD4+ T cells sorted from blood. These receptors originate from a human donor in good health.

The chain uses TRBV4-2 and TRBJ2-7, with TRBD2 identical over 8 bases. From germline, CDR1 is LGHNA and CDR2 YNFKEQ. Trimming at V came to 1 base and at J to 0 bases, leaving 5 bases not matched to a gene. The CDR3 sequence is 16 residues long. This CDR3 reads CASSQGGSGISYEQYF. The DNA for the CDR3 is TGTGCCAGCAGCCAAGGGGGTAGCGGGATCTCCTACGAGCAGTACTTC.

In this sample, this clone turned up once. The V and J genes are TRBV10-3 and TRBJ1-1, with a tentative D call TRBD1 (6 bases). Trimming took off 0 bases at V and 5 bases at J, with 13 bases between the two ends. Germline CDR1 reads ENHRY; CDR2 reads SYGVKD. The length of the CDR3 is 15 residues. The CDR3 sequence is CAISESEGGRTEAFF. CDR3 nucleotide sequence: TGTGCCATCAGTGAGTCCGAGGGGGGTCGGACTGAAGCTTTCTTT.

This clone showed up just a few times. The gene calls are TRBV4-3 and TRBJ2-2; D is possibly TRBD1 (6 bases). V was pared by 0 bases and J by 0 bases, with 11 bases between. The CDR3 runs 17 residues. Germline-derived CDR1 and CDR2 are LGHNA and YSLEER. The DNA for the CDR3 is TGCGCCAGCAGCCAAGAATCGGACAGCGCGAACACCGGGGAGCTGTTTTTT. It codes for CASSQESDSANTGELFF.

This chain links TRBV2 with TRBJ2-1; perhaps TRBD2 as D (6 bases). The CDR3 covers 14 residues. V dropped 6 bases and J dropped 2 bases, with 11 bases sitting between them. Germline values: CDR1 SNHLY, CDR2 FYNNEI. In DNA form, the CDR3 reads TGTGCCAGCAGATTTCTAGCGACCTACAATGAGCAGTTCTTC. Amino acids: CASRFLATYNEQFF. Full variable domain (outside the CDR3, taken from reference TRBV2 and TRBJ2-1): EPEVTQTPSHQVTQMGQEVILRCVPISNHLYFYWYRQILGQKVEFLVSFYNNEISEKSEIFDDQFSVERPDGSNFTLKIRSTKLEDSAMYFCASRFLATYNEQFFGPGTRLTVL.